A single sample is the source of the 15 T cell receptor beta chains below, sequenced in a study of Ad26.COV2.S vaccination and SARS-CoV-2 variants (dated by TCRdb to the early 2020s). Library creation used the immunoSEQ multiplex PCR assay. The immuneACCESS repertoire file appears here via TCRdb, limited to in-frame rearrangements. These files lack a portion of the clones; in checked studies, under half of the deficit traces to unresolved V genes, and the cause of the others is not known. The sample table holds about 350,000 clones, of which approximately 86% were seen once. Clones ranked in the top ten supply approximately 12% of the sample. What the treatment or condition label conveys for this sample: roughly 20 received Ad26.COV2.S at low or high dose, single or two shots; 5 received placebo; per-sample allocation not given. For vaccine and placebo recipients, the sequenced repertoires came from samples collected on day 63 after the first injection.

The specimen comprised peripheral blood, sampled in a trial of Ad26.COV2.S vaccine versus placebo. Receptor source: a person aged 18-65 years who received the Ad26.COV2.S COVID-19 vaccine or a placebo.

Notes on this clone: A junction end diverges from the germline sequence, so it may reflect a read error. This chain uses TRBV12-3 or TRBV12-4 with TRBJ2-1, with unresolved D. This CDR3 is built from 12 residues. The CDR3 bases are TGTGCCAGCAGTGCTTACTTGGGCCAAAGTCTCTTC. Protein product: CASSAYLGQSLF.

This chain links TRBV5-1 with TRBJ2-7; D is perhaps TRBD1 or TRBD2 (5 bases each). The CDR3 totals 14 residues. Germline lookup yields CDR1 SGHRS and CDR2 YFSETQ. Trimming left V 0 bases short and J 4 bases short, with 11 bases between. CDR3 nucleotide sequence: TGCGCCAGCAGCTTGGAACAGGAGGTATACGAGCAGTACTTC. Protein product: CASSLEQEVYEQYF.

The chain uses TRBV6-1 and TRBJ1-2, with TRBD1 matching over 7 bases. The CDR3 totals 15 residues. The V gene's germline CDR1 is MNHNS and CDR2 SASEGT. Unmatched junction bases numbered 11, after V lost 2 bases and J lost 8 bases. The CDR3 region is CASSEQGTAVWGYTF. CDR3 bases: TGTGCCAGCAGTGAACAGGGGACAGCTGTCTGGGGCTACACCTTC.

The rearrangement links TRBV11-2 to TRBJ2-2, with TRBD2 matching 9 bases. The CDR3 is made up of 17 amino acids. After removal of 2 bases from V and 8 bases from J, the junction contained 12 bases not matched to a gene. Germline CDR1 reads SGHAT; CDR2 reads FQNNGV. The chain's CDR3 is CASSLPPPGLALGELFF. Here the CDR3 DNA reads TGTGCCAGCAGCTTACCGCCACCGGGACTAGCCCTAGGGGAGCTGTTTTTT.

This sequence joins TRBV6-5 and TRBJ2-2; D ambiguous. Trimming pared 8 bases from V and 1 base from J, leaving 11 bases between. From germline, CDR1 is MNHEY and CDR2 SVGAGI. The CDR3 covers 14 residues. Here the CDR3 reads CASLGVLNTGELFF. The CDR3 DNA follows: TGTGCCAGCCTTGGGGTCTTGAACACCGGGGAGCTGTTTTTT.

About this clone: The same CDR3 arises from other DNA sequences in this sample as well. The chain recombines TRBV28 with TRBJ1-2, with unresolved D. Trimming removed 6 bases from V and 3 bases from J, with 8 bases in between. This CDR3 comprises 12 residues. In germline, CDR1 is MDHEN, CDR2 SYDVKM. CDR3 protein: CASSRADYGYTF. Written as DNA, the CDR3 is TGTGCCAGCAGCCGCGCTGACTATGGCTACACCTTC.

J is TRBJ1-6 and V is TRBV6-5; tentatively, D is TRBD1 (6 bases). This CDR3 has 16 amino acids. With 0 bases removed from V and 5 bases from J, the gap between germline ends came to 11 bases. Germline values: CDR1 MNHEY, CDR2 SVGAGI. This CDR3 is CASSYSTDRDNSPLHF. In nucleotides, the CDR3 is TGTGCCAGCAGTTACTCGACGGACAGAGATAATTCACCCCTCCACTTT.

This sequence joins TRBV3-1 (or the pseudogene TRBV3-2) and TRBJ2-7, with a tentative D call TRBD1 (6 bases). Deletions cut 4 bases from V and 5 bases from J, with 12 bases between. This CDR3 is 13 amino acids long. The germline V gene has CDR1 LGHDT and CDR2 YNNKEL (reference sequence). This chain's CDR3 is CASSRDTWDEQYF. DNA of the CDR3: TGTGCCAGCAGCCGGGACACCTGGGACGAGCAGTACTTC.

Worth noting for this clone: This same CDR3 is encoded by further DNA sequences in the sample. The chain uses TRBV28 and TRBJ2-7; TRBD2 might be the D (5 bases). The V gene lost 5 bases and the J gene lost 2 bases, with 7 bases spanning the gap. Germline values: CDR1 MDHEN, CDR2 SYDVKM. This CDR3 is 12 amino acids long. The CDR3 region has the DNA TGTGCCAGCAGTAGAGGGACCTACGAGCAGTACTTC. Its translation: CASSRGTYEQYF. Complete variable domain (other parts from reference TRBV28 and TRBJ2-7): DVKVTQSSRYLVKRTGEKVFLECVQDMDHENMFWYRQDPGLGLRLIYFSYDVKMKEKGDIPEGYSVSREKKERFSLILESASTNQTSMYLCASSRGTYEQYFGPGTRLTVT.

This clone was detected once. The rearrangement links TRBV4-3 to TRBJ2-1; 8 nucleotides line up with TRBD1. The CDR3 length is 15 residues. The V gene's germline CDR1 is LGHNA and CDR2 YSLEER. J lost 4 bases, V lost 2 bases, and 4 bases had no gene match. CDR3 nucleotides: TGCGCCAGCAGCCAAAACCAGGGGGCGTACAATGAGCAGTTCTTC. Residues: CASSQNQGAYNEQFF.

The chain recombines TRBV28 with TRBJ2-7; 8 bases align to TRBD2. The junction had 5 bases not matched to a gene; V was cut back by 6 bases and J by 4 bases. CDR1 is MDHEN and CDR2 is SYDVKM in the germline V gene. CDR3 length: 13 residues. The CDR3 region is CASSWERGYEQYF. Written as DNA, the CDR3 is TGTGCCAGCAGCTGGGAGCGGGGGTACGAGCAGTACTTC.

The chain has TRBV2 and TRBJ1-4; D may be TRBD1 (6 bases). Per the germline V gene, CDR1 is SNHLY and CDR2 is FYNNEI. The CDR3 consists of 14 residues. The V end lost 1 base, the J end lost 8 bases, and 11 bases lay between the germline ends. The chain's CDR3 is CASSEGGTREKLFF. CDR3 nucleotide sequence: TGTGCCAGCAGTGAAGGGGGGACAAGGGAAAAACTGTTTTTT.

The chain has TRBV28 and TRBJ1-3; a possible D gene is TRBD1 (5 bases). V lost 6 bases to trimming and J lost 0 bases, with 15 bases between them. Germline V gives CDR1 MDHEN, CDR2 SYDVKM. There are 16 residues in the CDR3. CDR3 sequence reads: CASSQFGTNSGNTIYF. As DNA, the CDR3 is TGTGCCAGCAGCCAATTCGGGACTAACTCTGGAAACACCATATATTTT.

The V call is TRBV9, the J call TRBJ2-3, with 12 bases identical to TRBD2. Trimming cost V 0 bases and J 5 bases; bases outside gene matches: 7. Per germline, CDR1 SGDLS and CDR2 YYNGEE. The CDR3 contains 17 residues. The CDR3 loop is CASSVDTSGGTIDTQYF. CDR3 in DNA: TGTGCCAGCAGCGTAGATACTAGCGGGGGGACAATAGATACGCAGTATTTT.

The V and J genes are TRBV4-3 and TRBJ2-1; a weak D match, TRBD1 (5 bases). The CDR3 totals 13 residues. V was cut by 3 bases and J by 6 bases, with 9 bases left in between. CDR1 and CDR2 from the germline V gene are LGHNA and YSLEER. CDR3 sequence (DNA): TGCGCCAGCAGCCAGCAGGGTTTCAATGAGCAGTTCTTC. Its protein product is CASSQQGFNEQFF.